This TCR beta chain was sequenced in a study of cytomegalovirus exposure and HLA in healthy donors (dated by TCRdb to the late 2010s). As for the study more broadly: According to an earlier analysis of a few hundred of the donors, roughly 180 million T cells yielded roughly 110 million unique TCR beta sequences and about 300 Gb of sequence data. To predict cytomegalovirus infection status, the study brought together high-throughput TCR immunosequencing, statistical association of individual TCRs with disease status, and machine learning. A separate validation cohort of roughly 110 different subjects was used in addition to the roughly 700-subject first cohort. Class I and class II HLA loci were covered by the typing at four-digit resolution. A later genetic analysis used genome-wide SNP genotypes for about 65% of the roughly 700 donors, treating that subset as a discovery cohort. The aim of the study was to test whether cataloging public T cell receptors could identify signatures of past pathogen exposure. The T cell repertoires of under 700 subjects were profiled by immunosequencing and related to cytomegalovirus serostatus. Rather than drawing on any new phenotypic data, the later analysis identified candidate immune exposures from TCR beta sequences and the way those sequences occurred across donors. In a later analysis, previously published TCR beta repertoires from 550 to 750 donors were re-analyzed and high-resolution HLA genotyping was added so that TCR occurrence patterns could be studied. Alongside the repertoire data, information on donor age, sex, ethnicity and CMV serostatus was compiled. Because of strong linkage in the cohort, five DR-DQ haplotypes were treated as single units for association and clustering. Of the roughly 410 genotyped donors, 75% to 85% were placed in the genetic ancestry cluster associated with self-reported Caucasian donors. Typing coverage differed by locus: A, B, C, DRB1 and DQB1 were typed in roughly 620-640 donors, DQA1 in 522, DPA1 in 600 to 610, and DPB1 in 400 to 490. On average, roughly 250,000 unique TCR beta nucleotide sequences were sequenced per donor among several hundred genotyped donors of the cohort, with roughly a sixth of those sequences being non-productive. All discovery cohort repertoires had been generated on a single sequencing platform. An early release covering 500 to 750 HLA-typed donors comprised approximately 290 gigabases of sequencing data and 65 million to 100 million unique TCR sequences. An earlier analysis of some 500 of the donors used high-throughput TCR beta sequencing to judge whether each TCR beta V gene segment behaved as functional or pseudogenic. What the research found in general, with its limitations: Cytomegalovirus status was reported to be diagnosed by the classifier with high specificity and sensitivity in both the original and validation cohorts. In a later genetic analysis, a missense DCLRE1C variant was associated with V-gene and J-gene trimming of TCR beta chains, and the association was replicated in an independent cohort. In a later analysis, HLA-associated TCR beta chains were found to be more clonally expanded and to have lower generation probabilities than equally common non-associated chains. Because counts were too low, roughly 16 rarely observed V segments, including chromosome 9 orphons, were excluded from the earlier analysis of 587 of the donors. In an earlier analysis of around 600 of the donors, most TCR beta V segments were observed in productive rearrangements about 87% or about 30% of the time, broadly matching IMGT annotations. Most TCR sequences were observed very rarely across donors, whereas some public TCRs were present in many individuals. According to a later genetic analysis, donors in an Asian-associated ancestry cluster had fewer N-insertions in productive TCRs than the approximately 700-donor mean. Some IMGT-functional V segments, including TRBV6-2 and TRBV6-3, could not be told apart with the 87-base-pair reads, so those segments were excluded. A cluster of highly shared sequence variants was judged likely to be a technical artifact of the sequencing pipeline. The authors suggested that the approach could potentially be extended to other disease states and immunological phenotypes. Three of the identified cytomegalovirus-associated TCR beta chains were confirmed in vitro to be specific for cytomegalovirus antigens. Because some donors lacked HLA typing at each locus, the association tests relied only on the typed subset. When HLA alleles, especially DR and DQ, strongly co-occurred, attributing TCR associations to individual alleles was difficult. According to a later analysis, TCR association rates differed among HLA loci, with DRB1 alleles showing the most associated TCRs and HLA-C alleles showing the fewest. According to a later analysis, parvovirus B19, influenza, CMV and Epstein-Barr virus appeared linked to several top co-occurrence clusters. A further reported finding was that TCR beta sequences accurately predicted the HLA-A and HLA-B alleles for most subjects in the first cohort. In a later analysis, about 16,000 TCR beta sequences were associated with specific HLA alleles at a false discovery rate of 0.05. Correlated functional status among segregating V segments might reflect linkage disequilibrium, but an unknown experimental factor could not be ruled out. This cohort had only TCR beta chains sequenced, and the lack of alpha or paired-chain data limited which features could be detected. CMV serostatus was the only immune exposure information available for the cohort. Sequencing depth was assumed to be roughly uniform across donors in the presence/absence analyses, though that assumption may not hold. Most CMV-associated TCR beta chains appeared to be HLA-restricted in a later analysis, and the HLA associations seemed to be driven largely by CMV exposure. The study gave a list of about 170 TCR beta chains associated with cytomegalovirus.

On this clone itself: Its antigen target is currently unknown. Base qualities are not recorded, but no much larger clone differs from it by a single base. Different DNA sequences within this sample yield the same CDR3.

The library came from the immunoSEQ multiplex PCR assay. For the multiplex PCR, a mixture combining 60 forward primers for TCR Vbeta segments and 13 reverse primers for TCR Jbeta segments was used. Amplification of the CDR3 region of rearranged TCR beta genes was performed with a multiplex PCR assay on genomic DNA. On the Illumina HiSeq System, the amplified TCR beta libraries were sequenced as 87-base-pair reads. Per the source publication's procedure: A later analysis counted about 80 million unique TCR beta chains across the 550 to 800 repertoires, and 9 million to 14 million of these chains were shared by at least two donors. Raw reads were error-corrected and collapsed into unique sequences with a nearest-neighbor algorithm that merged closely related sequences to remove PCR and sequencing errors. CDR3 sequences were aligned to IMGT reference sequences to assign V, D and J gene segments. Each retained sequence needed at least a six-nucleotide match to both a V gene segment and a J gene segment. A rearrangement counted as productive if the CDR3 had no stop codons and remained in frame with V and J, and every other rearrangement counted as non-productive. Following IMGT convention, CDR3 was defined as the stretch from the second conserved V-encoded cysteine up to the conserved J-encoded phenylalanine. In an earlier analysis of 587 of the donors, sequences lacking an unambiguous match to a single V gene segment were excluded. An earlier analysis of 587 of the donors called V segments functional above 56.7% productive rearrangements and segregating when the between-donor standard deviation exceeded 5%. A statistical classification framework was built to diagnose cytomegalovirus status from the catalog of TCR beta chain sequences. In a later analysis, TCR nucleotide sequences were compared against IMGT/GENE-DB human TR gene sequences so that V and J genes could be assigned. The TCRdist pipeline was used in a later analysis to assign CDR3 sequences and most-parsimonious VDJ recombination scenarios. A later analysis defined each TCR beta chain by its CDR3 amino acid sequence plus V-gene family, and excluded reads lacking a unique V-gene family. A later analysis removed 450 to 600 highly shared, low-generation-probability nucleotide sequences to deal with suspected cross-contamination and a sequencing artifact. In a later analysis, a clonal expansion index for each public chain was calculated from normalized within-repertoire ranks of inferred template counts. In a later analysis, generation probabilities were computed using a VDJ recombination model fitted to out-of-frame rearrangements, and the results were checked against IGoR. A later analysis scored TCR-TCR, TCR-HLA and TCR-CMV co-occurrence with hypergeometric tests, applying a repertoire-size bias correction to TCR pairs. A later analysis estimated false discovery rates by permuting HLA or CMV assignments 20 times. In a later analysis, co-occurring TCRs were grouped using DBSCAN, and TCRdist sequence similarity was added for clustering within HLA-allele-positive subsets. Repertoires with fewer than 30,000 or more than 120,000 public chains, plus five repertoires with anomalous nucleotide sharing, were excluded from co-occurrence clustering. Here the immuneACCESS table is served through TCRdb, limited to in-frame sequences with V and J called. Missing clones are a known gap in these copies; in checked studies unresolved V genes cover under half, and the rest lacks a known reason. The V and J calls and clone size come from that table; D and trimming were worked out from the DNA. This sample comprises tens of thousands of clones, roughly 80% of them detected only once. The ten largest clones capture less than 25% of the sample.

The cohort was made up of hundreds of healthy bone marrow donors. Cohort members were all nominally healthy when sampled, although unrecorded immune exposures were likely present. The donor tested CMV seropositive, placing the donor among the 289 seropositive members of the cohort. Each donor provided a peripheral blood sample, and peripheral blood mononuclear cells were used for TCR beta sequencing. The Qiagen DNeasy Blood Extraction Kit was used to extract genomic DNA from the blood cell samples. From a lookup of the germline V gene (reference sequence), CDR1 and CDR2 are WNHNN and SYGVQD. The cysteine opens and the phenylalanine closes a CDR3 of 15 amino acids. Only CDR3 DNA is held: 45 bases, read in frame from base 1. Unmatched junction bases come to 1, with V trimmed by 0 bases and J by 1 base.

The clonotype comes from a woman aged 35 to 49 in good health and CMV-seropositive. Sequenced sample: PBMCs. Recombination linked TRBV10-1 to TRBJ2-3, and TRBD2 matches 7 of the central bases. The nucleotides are TGCGCCAGCAGTGAGTCCCGGGGGGGCACAGATACGCAGTATTTT. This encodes CASSESRGGTDTQYF.